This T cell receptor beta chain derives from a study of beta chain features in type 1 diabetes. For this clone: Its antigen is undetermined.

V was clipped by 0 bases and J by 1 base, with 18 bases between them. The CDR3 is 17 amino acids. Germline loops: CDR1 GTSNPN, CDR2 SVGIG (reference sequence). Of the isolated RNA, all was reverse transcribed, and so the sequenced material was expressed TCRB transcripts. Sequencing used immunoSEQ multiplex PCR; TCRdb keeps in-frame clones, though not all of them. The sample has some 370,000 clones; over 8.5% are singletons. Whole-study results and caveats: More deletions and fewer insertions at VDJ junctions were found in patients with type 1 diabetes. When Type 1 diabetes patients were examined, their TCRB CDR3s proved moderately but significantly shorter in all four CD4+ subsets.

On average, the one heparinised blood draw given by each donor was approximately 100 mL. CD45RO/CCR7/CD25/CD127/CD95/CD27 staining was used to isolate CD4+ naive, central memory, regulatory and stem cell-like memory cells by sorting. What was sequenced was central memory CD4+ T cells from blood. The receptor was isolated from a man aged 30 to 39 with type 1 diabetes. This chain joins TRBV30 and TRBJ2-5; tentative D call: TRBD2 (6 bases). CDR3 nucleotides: TGTGCCTGGAGTGTACTTGGTTTGCGGGGAATCCAAGAGACCCAGTACTTC. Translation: CAWSVLGLRGIQETQYF.